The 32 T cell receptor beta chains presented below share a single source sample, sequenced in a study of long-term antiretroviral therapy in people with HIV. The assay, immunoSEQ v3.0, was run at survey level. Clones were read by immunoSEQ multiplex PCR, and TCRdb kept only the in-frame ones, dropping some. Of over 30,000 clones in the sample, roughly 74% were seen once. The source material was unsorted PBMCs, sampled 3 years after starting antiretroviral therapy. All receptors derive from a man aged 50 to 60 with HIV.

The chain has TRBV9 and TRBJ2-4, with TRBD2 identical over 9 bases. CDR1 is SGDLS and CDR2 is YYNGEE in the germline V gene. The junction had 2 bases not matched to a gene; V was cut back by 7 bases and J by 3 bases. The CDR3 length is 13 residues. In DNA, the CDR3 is TGTGCCAGCGGGCGGGAGGGCAAAAACATTCAGTACTTC. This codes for CASGREGKNIQYF.

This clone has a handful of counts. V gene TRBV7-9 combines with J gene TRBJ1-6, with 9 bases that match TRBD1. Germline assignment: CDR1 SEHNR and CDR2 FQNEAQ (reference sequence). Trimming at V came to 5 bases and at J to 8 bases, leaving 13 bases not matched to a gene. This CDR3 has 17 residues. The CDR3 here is CASSGRDRVYLDSPLHF. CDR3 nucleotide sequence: TGTGCCAGCAGCGGCCGGGACAGGGTGTATCTAGATTCACCCCTCCACTTT.

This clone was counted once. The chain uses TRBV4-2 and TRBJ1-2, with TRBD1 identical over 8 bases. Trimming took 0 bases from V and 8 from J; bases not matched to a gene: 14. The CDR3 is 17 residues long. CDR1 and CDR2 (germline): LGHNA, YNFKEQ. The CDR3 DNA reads TGTGCCAGCAGCCAAGATCCCTCCCAGGGGGCTACGGGCGGCTACACCTTC. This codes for CASSQDPSQGATGGYTF.

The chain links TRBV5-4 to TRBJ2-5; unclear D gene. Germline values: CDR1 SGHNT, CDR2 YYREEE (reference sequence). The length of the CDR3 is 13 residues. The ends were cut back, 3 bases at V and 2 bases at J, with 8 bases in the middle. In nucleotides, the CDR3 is TGTGCCAGCAGCTCAATTCCGCAAGAGACCCAGTACTTC. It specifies CASSSIPQETQYF.

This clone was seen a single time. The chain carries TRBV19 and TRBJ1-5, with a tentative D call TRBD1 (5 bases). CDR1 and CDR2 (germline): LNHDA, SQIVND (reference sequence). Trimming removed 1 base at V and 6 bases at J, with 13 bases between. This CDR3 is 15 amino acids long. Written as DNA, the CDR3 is TGTGCCAGTAGTATAGTCAGAGGGGTTAGTCAGCCCCAGCATTTT. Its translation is CASSIVRGVSQPQHF.

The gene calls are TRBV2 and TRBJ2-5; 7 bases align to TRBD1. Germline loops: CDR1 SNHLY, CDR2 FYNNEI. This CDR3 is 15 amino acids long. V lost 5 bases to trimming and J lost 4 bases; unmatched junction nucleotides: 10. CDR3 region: CASSLQGRAVETQYF. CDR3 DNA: TGTGCCAGCAGTTTACAGGGGCGGGCCGTAGAGACCCAGTACTTC.

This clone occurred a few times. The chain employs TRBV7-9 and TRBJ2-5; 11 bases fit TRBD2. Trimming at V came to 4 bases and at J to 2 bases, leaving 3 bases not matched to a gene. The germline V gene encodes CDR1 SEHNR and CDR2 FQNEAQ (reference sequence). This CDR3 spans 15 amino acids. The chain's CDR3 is CASSSWTSGQETQYF. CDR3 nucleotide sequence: TGTGCCAGCAGCTCCTGGACTAGCGGGCAAGAGACCCAGTACTTC.

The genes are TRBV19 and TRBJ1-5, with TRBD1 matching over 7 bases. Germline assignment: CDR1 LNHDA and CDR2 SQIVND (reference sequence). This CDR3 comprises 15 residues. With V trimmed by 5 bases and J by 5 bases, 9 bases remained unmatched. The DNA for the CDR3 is TGTGCCAGTAGTGTGACCGGGACAGAGTATCAGCCCCAGCATTTT. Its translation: CASSVTGTEYQPQHF.

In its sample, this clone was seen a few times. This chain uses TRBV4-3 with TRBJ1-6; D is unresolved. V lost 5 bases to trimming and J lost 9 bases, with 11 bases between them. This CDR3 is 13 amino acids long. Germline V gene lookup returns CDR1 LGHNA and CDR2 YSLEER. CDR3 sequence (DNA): TGCGCCAGCAGCGTTTCAGCAAGTTCACCCCTCCACTTT. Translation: CASSVSASSPLHF.

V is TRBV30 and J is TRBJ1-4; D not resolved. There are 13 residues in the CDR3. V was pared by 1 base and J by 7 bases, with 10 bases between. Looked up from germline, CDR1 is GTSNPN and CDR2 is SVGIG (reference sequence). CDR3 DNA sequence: TGTGCCTGGAGTGGCCAACTCGGTGAAAAACTGTTTTTT. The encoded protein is CAWSGQLGEKLFF.

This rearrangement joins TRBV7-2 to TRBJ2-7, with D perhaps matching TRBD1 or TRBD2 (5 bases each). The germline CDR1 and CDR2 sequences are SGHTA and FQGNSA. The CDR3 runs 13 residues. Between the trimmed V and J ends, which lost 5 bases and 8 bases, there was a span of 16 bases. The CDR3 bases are TGTGCCAGCAGCCCCCCGGGACCTGTGAAGCAGTACTTC. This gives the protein CASSPPGPVKQYF.

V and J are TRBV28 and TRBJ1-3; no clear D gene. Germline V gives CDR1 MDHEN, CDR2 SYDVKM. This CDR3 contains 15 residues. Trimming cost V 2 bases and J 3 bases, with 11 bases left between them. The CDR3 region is CASSLQALLGNTIYF. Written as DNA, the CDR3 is TGTGCCAGCAGTTTACAGGCCCTCCTTGGAAACACCATATATTTT.

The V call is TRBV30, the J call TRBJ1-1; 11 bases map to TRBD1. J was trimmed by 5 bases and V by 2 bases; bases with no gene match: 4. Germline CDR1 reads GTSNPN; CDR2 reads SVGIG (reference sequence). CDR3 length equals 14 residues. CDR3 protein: CAWSRWDRGTEAFF. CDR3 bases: TGTGCCTGGAGTCGCTGGGACAGGGGGACTGAAGCTTTCTTT.

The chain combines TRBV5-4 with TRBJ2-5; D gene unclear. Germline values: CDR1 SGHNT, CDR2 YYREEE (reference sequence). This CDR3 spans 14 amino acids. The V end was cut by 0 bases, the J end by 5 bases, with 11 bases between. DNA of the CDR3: TGTGCCAGCAGCTTGGGAGAGGTTCTTGAGACCCAGTACTTC. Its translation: CASSLGEVLETQYF.

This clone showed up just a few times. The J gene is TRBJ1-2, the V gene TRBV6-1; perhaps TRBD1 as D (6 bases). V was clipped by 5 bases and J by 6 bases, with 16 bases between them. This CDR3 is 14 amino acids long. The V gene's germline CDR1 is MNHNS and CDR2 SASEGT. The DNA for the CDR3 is TGTGCCAGCAGTACCCACGGGGCAGGGGATGGCTACACCTTC. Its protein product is CASSTHGAGDGYTF.

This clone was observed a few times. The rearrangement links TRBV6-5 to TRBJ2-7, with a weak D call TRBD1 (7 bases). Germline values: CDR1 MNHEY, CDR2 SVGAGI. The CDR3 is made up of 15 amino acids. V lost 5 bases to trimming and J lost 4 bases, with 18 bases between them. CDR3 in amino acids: CASSPGGPRGYEQYF. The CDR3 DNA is TGTGCCAGCAGTCCAGGGGGGCCTCGGGGGTACGAGCAGTACTTC.

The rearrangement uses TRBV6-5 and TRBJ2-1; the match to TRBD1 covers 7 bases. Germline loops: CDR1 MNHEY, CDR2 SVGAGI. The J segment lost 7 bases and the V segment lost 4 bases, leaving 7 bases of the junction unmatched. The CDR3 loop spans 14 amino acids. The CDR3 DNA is TGTGCCAGCAGTTTAAGGGGGCAAAGGAATGAGCAGTTCTTC. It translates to CASSLRGQRNEQFF.

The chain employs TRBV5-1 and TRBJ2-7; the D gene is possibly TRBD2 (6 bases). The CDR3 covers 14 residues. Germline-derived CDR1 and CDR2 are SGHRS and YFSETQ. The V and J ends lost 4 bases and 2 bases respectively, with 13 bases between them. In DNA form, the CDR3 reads TGCGCCAGCAGCCCGACTGGAGGGGCCTACGAGCAGTACTTC. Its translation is CASSPTGGAYEQYF.

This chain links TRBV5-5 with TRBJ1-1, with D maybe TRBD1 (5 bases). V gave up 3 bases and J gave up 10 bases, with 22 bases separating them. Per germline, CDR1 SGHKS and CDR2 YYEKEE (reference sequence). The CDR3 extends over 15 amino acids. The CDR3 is CASSWPGGNRRGAFF. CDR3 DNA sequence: TGTGCCAGCAGCTGGCCCGGGGGGAATCGGCGGGGAGCTTTCTTT.

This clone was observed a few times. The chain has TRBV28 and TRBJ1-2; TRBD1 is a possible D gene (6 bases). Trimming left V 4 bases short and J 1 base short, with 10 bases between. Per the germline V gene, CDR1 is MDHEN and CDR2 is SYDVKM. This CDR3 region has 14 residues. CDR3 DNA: TGTGCCAGCAGTTGGACAGCGGATAACTATGGCTACACCTTC. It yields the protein CASSWTADNYGYTF.

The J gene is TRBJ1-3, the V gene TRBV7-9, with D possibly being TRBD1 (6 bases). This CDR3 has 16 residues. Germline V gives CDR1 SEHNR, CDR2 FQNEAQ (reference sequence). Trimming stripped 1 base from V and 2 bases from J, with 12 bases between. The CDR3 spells CASSLDPGATGNTIYF. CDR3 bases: TGTGCCAGCAGCTTAGATCCGGGGGCGACTGGAAACACCATATATTTT.

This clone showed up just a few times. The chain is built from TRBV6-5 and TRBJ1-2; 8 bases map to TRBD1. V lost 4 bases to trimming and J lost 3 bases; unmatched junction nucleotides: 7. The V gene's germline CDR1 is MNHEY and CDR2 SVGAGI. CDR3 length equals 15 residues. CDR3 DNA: TGTGCCAGCAGTTCCCAAGGACAGGGACACTATGGCTACACCTTC. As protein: CASSSQGQGHYGYTF.

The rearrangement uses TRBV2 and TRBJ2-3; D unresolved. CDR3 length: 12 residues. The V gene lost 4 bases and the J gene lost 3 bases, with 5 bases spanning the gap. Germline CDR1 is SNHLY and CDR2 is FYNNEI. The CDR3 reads CASSGQTDTQYF. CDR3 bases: TGTGCCAGCAGTGGCCAAACAGATACGCAGTATTTT.

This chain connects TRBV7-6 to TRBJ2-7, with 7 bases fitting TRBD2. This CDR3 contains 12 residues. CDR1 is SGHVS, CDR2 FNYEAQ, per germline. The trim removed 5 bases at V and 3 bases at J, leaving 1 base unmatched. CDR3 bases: TGTGCCAGCAGCCGCGGGGGCTACGAGCAGTACTTC. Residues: CASSRGGYEQYF.

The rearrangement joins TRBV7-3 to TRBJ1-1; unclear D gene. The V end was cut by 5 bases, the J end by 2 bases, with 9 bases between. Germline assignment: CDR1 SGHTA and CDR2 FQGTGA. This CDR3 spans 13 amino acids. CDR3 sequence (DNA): TGTGCCAGCAGCCAAGACGTTAACACTGAAGCTTTCTTT. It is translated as CASSQDVNTEAFF. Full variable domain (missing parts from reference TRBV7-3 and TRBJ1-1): GAGVSQTPSNKVTEKGKYVELRCDPISGHTALYWYRQSLGQGPEFLIYFQGTGAADDSGLPNDRFFAVRPEGSVSTLKIQRTERGDSAVYLCASSQDVNTEAFFGQGTRLTVV.

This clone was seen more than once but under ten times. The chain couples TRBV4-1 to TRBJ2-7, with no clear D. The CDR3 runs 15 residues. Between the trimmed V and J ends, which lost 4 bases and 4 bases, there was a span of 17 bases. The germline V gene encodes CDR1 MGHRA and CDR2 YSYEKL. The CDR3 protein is CASSPRFGPDYEQYF. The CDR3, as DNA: TGCGCCAGCAGCCCCCGTTTTGGTCCGGATTACGAGCAGTACTTC.

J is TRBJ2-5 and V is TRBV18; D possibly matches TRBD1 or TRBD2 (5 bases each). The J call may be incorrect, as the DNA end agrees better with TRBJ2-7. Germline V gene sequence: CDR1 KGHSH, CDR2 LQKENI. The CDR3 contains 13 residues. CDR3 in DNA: TGTGCCAGCGCAACTACAGGAGGCTACGAGCAGTACTTC. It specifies CASATTGGYEQYF.

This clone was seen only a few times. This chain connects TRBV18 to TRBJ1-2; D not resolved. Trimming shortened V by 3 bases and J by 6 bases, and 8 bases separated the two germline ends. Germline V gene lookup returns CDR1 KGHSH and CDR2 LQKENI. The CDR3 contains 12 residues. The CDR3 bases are TGTGCCAGCTCACCGCGCAGTCATGGCTACACCTTC. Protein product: CASSPRSHGYTF. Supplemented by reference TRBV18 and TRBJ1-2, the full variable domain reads NAGVMQNPRHLVRRRGQEARLRCSPMKGHSHVYWYRQLPEEGLKFMVYLQKENIIDESGMPKERFSAEFPKEGPSILRIQQVVRGDSAAYFCASSPRSHGYTFGSGTRLTVV.

The CDR3 here is CASSFLAGEEYF. For the CDR3, the DNA is TGTGCCAGCAGCTTCCTAGCGGGAGAAGAGTATTTT. This rearrangement joins TRBV7-2 to TRBJ2-3; 10 bases map to TRBD2. Germline-derived CDR1 and CDR2 are SGHTA and FQGNSA. The V segment lost 3 bases and the J segment 13 bases; nucleotides outside the gene matches: 4. The CDR3 length is 12 residues.

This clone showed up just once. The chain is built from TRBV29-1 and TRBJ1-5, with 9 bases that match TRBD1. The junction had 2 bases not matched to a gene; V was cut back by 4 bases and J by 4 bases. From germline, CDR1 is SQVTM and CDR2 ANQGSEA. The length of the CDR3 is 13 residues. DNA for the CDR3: TGCAGCGTTGCCGGGACAGGGAATCAGCCCCAGCATTTT. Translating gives CSVAGTGNQPQHF. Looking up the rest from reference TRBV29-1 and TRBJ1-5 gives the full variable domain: SAVISQKPSRDICQRGTSLTIQCQVDSQVTMMFWYRQQPGQSLTLIATANQGSEATYESGFVIDKFPISRPNLTFSTLTVSNMSPEDSSIYLCSVAGTGNQPQHFGDGTRLSIL.

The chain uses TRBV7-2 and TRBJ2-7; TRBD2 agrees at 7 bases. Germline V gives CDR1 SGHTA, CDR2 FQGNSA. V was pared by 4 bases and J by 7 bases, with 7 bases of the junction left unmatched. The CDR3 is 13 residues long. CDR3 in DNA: TGTGCCAGCAGCTCCCAGTGGGGGGGGGAGCAGTACTTC. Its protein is CASSSQWGGEQYF. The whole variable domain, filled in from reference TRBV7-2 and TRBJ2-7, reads GAGVSQSPSNKVTEKGKDVELRCDPISGHTALYWYRQSLGQGLEFLIYFQGNSAPDKSGLPSDRFSAERTGGSVSTLTIQRTQQEDSAVYLCASSSQWGGEQYFGPGTRLTVT.

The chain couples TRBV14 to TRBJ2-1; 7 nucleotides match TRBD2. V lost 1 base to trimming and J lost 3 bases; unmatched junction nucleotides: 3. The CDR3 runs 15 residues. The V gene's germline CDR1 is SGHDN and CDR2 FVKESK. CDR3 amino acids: CASSQVSGVYNEQFF. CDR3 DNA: TGTGCCAGCAGCCAAGTCAGCGGGGTCTACAATGAGCAGTTCTTC. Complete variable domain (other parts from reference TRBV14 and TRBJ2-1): EAGVTQFPSHSVIEKGQTVTLRCDPISGHDNLYWYRRVMGKEIKFLLHFVKESKQDESGMPNNRFLAERTGGTYSTLKVQPAELEDSGVYFCASSQVSGVYNEQFFGPGTRLTVL.